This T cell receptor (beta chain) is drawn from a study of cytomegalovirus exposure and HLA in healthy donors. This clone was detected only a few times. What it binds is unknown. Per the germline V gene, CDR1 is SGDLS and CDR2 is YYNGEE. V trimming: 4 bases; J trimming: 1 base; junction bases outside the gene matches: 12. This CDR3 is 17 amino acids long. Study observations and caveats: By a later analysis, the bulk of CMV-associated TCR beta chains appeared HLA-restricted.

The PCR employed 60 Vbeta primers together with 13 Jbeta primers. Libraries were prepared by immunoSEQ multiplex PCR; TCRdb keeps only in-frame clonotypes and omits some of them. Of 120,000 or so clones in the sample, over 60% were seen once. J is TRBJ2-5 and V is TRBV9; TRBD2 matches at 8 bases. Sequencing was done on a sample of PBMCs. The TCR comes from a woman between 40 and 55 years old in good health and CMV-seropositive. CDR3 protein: CASSPRWGGGPQETQYF. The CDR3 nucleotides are TGTGCCAGCAGCCCGCGGTGGGGCGGGGGGCCCCAAGAGACCCAGTACTTC. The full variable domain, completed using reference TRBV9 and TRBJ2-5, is DSGVTQTPKHLITATGQRVTLRCSPRSGDLSVYWYQQSLDQGLQFLIQYYNGEERAKGNILERFSAQQFPDLHSELNLSSLELGDSALYFCASSPRWGGGPQETQYFGPGTRLLVL.